A few counts support the clone carrying this TCR beta chain. Its specificity is not known. Germline V lookup: CDR1 SGHTA, CDR2 FQGNSA. The J segment lost 1 base and the V segment lost 9 bases, leaving 5 bases of the junction unmatched. This CDR3 is 14 amino acids long. The entry originates in a study of beta chain features in type 1 diabetes. The isolated RNA, all of it, was reverse transcribed, so expressed TCRB transcripts were what got sequenced. Mean read depth for naive, central memory and regulatory T cell samples was approximately 3.57 million reads. Only in-frame clones appear in the TCRdb table, and some are missing; sequencing was by immunoSEQ multiplex PCR. Of about 620,000 clones listed, 15% were seen once; the top ten hold under 0.095%. Notes on the study in general: The naive, central memory and Treg TCRB repertoires of patients appeared to be more similar to one another than those of healthy donors. Patients with type 1 diabetes carried fewer insertions and had more deletions at their VDJ junctions.

This clonotype originated in a man aged 18 to 29 in good health. Sample: naive CD4+ T cells from blood. The genes are TRBV7-2 and TRBJ2-2; 7 bases line up with TRBD1. DNA of the CDR3: TGTGCCAGTGCCAGGGACAGGAACACCGGGGAGCTGTTTTTT. It yields the protein CASARDRNTGELFF.